One sample yielded the 24 T cell receptor beta chains listed below, sequenced in a study of shared clonotypes between healthy human individuals. Clones were sequenced by immunoSEQ multiplex PCR, and TCRdb holds only the in-frame ones, with some missing. The repertoire includes 2,500,000 or so clones, under 95% of them detected once, and approximately 0.36% sits in the top ten. What was sequenced was naive CD4+ T cells from PBMCs. Subset noted: CD45RA+ positively selected. These receptors were obtained from a young man in good health. Some clones in this sample may be carry-over from other donors' samples.

The rearrangement links TRBV4-3 to TRBJ1-6; D remains unclear. The CDR3 is 15 residues long. Trimming removed 3 bases from V and 6 bases from J, with 12 bases in between. Germline assignment: CDR1 LGHNA and CDR2 YSLEER. The CDR3 is CASSQAGSLNSPLHF. The CDR3 DNA reads as TGCGCCAGCAGCCAGGCTGGGTCCCTTAATTCACCCCTCCACTTT.

V is TRBV28 and J is TRBJ2-7; 9 positions agree with TRBD1. The CDR3 is made up of 16 amino acids. Trimming at V came to 6 bases and at J to 2 bases, leaving 11 bases not matched to a gene. The germline V gene has CDR1 MDHEN and CDR2 SYDVKM. The CDR3 here is CASRKAETGGAYEQYF. Written as DNA, the CDR3 is TGTGCCAGCAGGAAGGCCGAGACAGGGGGTGCCTACGAGCAGTACTTC.

The rearrangement joins TRBV15 to TRBJ1-1, with 8 bases that match TRBD1. Per germline, CDR1 LNHNV and CDR2 YYDKDF (reference sequence). After removal of 0 bases from V and 11 bases from J, the junction contained 8 bases not matched to a gene. The CDR3 runs 14 residues. The CDR3: CATSRDDRTGSAFF. CDR3 DNA: TGTGCCACCAGCAGAGATGATCGGACAGGGTCGGCTTTCTTT.

The rearrangement joins TRBV6-1 to TRBJ2-1, with 9 nucleotides matching TRBD1. The germline V gene has CDR1 MNHNS and CDR2 SASEGT. The ends lost 6 bases at V and 4 bases at J; junction bases unmatched: 1. The CDR3 spans 13 residues. The CDR3 reads CASRTGGYNEQFF. DNA for the CDR3: TGTGCCAGCAGGACAGGGGGGTACAATGAGCAGTTCTTC.

V is TRBV6-5 and J is TRBJ2-6; D is unclear. The ends were cut back, 2 bases at V and 2 bases at J, with 7 bases in the middle. The V gene's germline CDR1 is MNHEY and CDR2 SVGAGI. CDR3 length equals 15 residues. This CDR3 is CASSYNGAGANVLTF. The CDR3 DNA follows: TGTGCCAGCAGTTACAATGGGGCTGGGGCCAACGTCCTGACTTTC.

J is TRBJ2-1 and V is TRBV5-1; D gene ambiguous. With 0 bases removed from V and 6 bases from J, the gap between germline ends came to 10 bases. The CDR3 runs 14 residues. Germline assignment: CDR1 SGHRS and CDR2 YFSETQ. CDR3 nucleotides: TGCGCCAGCAGCTTGGCCGTGACCGTCAATGAGCAGTTCTTC. As protein: CASSLAVTVNEQFF.

The chain has TRBV9 and TRBJ2-7; maybe TRBD2 (6 bases). Trimming shortened V by 1 base and J by 3 bases, and 17 bases separated the two germline ends. In germline, CDR1 is SGDLS, CDR2 YYNGEE. The length of the CDR3 is 16 residues. The chain's CDR3 is CASSVQGSLAFYEQYF. In DNA form, the CDR3 reads TGTGCCAGCAGCGTACAGGGATCCCTAGCGTTCTACGAGCAGTACTTC.

This clone appeared a single time. The V call is TRBV7-8, the J call TRBJ2-3, with D tentatively TRBD1 or TRBD2 (5 bases each). Per the germline V gene, CDR1 is SGHVS and CDR2 is FQNEAQ. The CDR3 covers 16 residues. The germline V and J ends were trimmed by 2 bases and 6 bases, with 18 bases remaining between them. CDR3 in DNA: TGTGCCAGCAGCTTAACCGGACACGGGGAAAGGGATACGCAGTATTTT. Its protein is CASSLTGHGERDTQYF.

The chain links TRBV18 to TRBJ2-1; TRBD1 aligns across 7 bases. The CDR3 spans 14 residues. The germline V gene has CDR1 KGHSH and CDR2 LQKENI. V was clipped by 3 bases and J by 5 bases; unmatched bases: 4. The CDR3 is CASSPSTGNNEQFF. In DNA form, the CDR3 reads TGTGCCAGCTCACCTTCGACAGGGAACAATGAGCAGTTCTTC. Full variable domain (remainder filled in from reference TRBV18 and TRBJ2-1): NAGVMQNPRHLVRRRGQEARLRCSPMKGHSHVYWYRQLPEEGLKFMVYLQKENIIDESGMPKERFSAEFPKEGPSILRIQQVVRGDSAAYFCASSPSTGNNEQFFGPGTRLTVL.

As for this clone: Other nucleotide sequences from this sample produce the same CDR3. CDR3 in DNA: TGTGCCAGCAGTTACCTCTACGAGCAGTACTTC. This translates into CASSYLYEQYF. The rearrangement uses TRBV28 and TRBJ2-7; D is unclear. Looked up from germline, CDR1 is MDHEN and CDR2 is SYDVKM. The V end lost 4 bases, the J end lost 3 bases, and 4 bases lay between the germline ends. The length of the CDR3 is 11 residues. Together with reference TRBV28 and TRBJ2-7, the CDR3 gives the full variable domain: DVKVTQSSRYLVKRTGEKVFLECVQDMDHENMFWYRQDPGLGLRLIYFSYDVKMKEKGDIPEGYSVSREKKERFSLILESASTNQTSMYLCASSYLYEQYFGPGTRLTVT.

This clone was seen a few times. Other DNA sequences from this sample encode an identical CDR3 as well. The chain carries TRBV30 and TRBJ1-2; 12 bases are a match to TRBD1. Germline V gene sequence: CDR1 GTSNPN, CDR2 SVGIG (reference sequence). Germline trimming cut 2 bases from V and 6 bases from J; bases unmatched to any gene: 1. The CDR3 length is 13 residues. The CDR3 loop is CAWSRDRGHGYTF. CDR3 DNA sequence: TGTGCCTGGAGTAGGGACAGGGGGCATGGCTACACCTTC.

The chain joins TRBV2 to TRBJ2-2; D not certain. The CDR3 has 14 residues. Germline CDR1 SNHLY, CDR2 FYNNEI. V lost 5 bases, J lost 1 base, and 8 bases lay in between. The CDR3 DNA reads as TGTGCCAGCAGTCCGTACAGGAACACCGGGGAGCTGTTTTTT. This encodes CASSPYRNTGELFF.

The chain joins TRBV27 to TRBJ2-2, with 14 bases identical to TRBD2. V lost 6 bases, J lost 7 bases, and 10 bases stayed unmatched. Germline CDR1 and CDR2: MNHEY and SMNVEV (reference sequence). The CDR3 sequence is 17 residues long. CDR3 residues: CASSFGTSGSKDGELFF. The CDR3 coding sequence is TGTGCCAGCAGCTTTGGGACTAGCGGGAGTAAGGACGGGGAGCTGTTTTTT.

CDR3 protein: CASSHPGADTQYF. The CDR3 coding sequence is TGTGCCAGCAGCCATCCCGGGGCGGATACGCAGTATTTT. J is TRBJ2-3 and V is TRBV14; D may match TRBD1 or TRBD2 (5 bases each). Trimming removed 3 bases at V and 6 bases at J, with 10 bases between. CDR3 length: 13 residues. Germline assignment: CDR1 SGHDN and CDR2 FVKESK. The complete variable domain, with remaining parts taken from reference TRBV14 and TRBJ2-3, reads EAGVTQFPSHSVIEKGQTVTLRCDPISGHDNLYWYRRVMGKEIKFLLHFVKESKQDESGMPNNRFLAERTGGTYSTLKVQPAELEDSGVYFCASSHPGADTQYFGPGTRLTVL.

Notes on this clone: Other DNA sequences of this sample code for an identical CDR3. J is TRBJ2-5 and V is TRBV19; 10 bases are shared with TRBD2. CDR1 LNHDA and CDR2 SQIVND come from the germline V gene (reference sequence). J lost 1 base, V lost 3 bases, and 2 bases had no gene match. The CDR3 extends over 15 amino acids. CDR3 nucleotide sequence: TGTGCCAGTAGTATTCCTAGCGGGGGCCAAGAGACCCAGTACTTC. It specifies CASSIPSGGQETQYF.

The chain joins TRBV5-1 to TRBJ2-1; D not certain. The CDR3 contains 15 residues. The V and J ends lost 4 bases and 7 bases respectively, with 18 bases between them. CDR1 is SGHRS and CDR2 is YFSETQ in the germline V gene. CDR3 DNA: TGCGCCAGCAGCCTTTTGGCATCAATCCCAAATGAGCAGTTCTTC. Translation: CASSLLASIPNEQFF.

The table lists this clone with a count of one. J is TRBJ1-5 and V is TRBV27; possibly TRBD1 for D (6 bases). The CDR3 spans 17 residues. V was cut by 4 bases and J by 0 bases, with 16 bases left in between. Germline assignment: CDR1 MNHEY and CDR2 SMNVEV (reference sequence). The DNA for the CDR3 is TGTGCCAGCAGTTCATTTACGGACAGCTATAGCAATCAGCCCCAGCATTTT. Its translation: CASSSFTDSYSNQPQHF.

The chain combines TRBV2 with TRBJ1-5, with D tentatively TRBD1 (5 bases). The CDR3 runs to 14 residues. V was shortened by 6 bases and J by 0 bases, with 9 bases between the two germline ends. From germline, CDR1 is SNHLY and CDR2 FYNNEI. The CDR3 is CASRRTFSNQPQHF. CDR3 nucleotides: TGTGCCAGCAGAAGGACATTTAGCAATCAGCCCCAGCATTTT.

This clone appeared once. This chain uses TRBV5-4 with TRBJ2-1; the match to TRBD2 covers 7 bases. V trimming: 5 bases; J trimming: 5 bases; junction bases outside the gene matches: 10. CDR1 is SGHNT and CDR2 is YYREEE in the germline V gene (reference sequence). This CDR3 is built from 15 residues. The CDR3, as DNA: TGTGCCAGCAGAACTCCTAGCGGAACCGACAATGAGCAGTTCTTC. Its translation is CASRTPSGTDNEQFF. Full variable domain (missing parts from reference TRBV5-4 and TRBJ2-1): ETGVTQSPTHLIKTRGQQVTLRCSSQSGHNTVSWYQQALGQGPQFIFQYYREEENGRGNFPPRFSGLQFPNYSSELNVNALELDDSALYLCASRTPSGTDNEQFFGPGTRLTVL.

About this clone: The missing conserved phenylalanine or tryptophan at the end of this CDR3 makes a read error likely. Because the CDR3's place on the DNA is in doubt, the DNA is left out and the CDR3 is given as listed by TCRdb. This chain joins TRBV14 and TRBJ1-2. The CDR3 is 11 residues long, counting both termini. Germline V gene lookup returns CDR1 SGHDN and CDR2 FVKESK. The CDR3 loop is CASSLGPTFFH.

The rearrangement uses TRBV6-4 and TRBJ1-1; D is undetermined. Looked up from germline, CDR1 is MRHNA and CDR2 is SNTAGT. The CDR3 is made up of 14 amino acids. V was cut by 6 bases and J by 1 base, with 12 bases left in between. The CDR3 nucleotides read TGTGCCAGCAGCACAACTCCAGGGAACACTGAAGCTTTCTTT. This encodes CASSTTPGNTEAFF.

The genes are TRBV5-1 and TRBJ2-1; 9 positions agree with TRBD2. The germline V gene has CDR1 SGHRS and CDR2 YFSETQ. V shed 9 bases, J shed 0 bases, and the junction held 7 bases outside the gene matches. This CDR3 has 15 amino acids. Written as DNA, the CDR3 is TGCGCCACCCAGAATAGCGGGAGCTCCTACAATGAGCAGTTCTTC. Translated: CATQNSGSSYNEQFF.

The chain recombines TRBV7-9 with TRBJ1-2, with D hard to call. CDR3 length: 16 amino acids. Per germline, CDR1 SEHNR and CDR2 FQNEAQ (reference sequence). V lost 1 base and J lost 1, with 13 bases in between. CDR3 loop: CASSLDRSNFNYGYTF. In nucleotides, the CDR3 is TGTGCCAGCAGCTTAGATAGGAGCAACTTTAACTATGGCTACACCTTC.

A note on this clone: Other DNA sequences in this sample translate to the same CDR3. V and J are TRBV4-3 and TRBJ2-7, with 8 bases that match TRBD2. The V gene's germline CDR1 is LGHNA and CDR2 YSLEER. The CDR3 has 15 residues. Unmatched junction bases numbered 3, after V lost 1 base and J lost 1 base. The CDR3 DNA sequence: TGCGCCAGCAGCCAAGCAACTAGCGGTTCCTACGAGCAGTACTTC. Encoded protein: CASSQATSGSYEQYF.